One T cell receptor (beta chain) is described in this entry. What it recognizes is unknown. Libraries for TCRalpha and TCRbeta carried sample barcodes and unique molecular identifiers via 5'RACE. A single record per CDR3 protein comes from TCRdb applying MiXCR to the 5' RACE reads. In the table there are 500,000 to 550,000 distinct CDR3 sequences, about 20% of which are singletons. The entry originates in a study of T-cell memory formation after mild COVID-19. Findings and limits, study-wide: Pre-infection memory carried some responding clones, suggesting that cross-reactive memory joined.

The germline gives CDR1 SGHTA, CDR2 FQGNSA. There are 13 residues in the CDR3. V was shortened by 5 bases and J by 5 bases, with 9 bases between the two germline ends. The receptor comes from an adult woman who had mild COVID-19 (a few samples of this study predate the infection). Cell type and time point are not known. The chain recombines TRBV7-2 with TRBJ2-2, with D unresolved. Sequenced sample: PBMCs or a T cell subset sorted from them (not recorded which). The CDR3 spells CASSPLVTGELFF. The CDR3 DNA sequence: TGTGCCAGCAGCCCTCTTGTTACCGGGGAGCTGTTTTTT.